These 23 T cell receptor beta chains came from one sample sequenced in a study of blood T cell repertoires in COVID-19. Measured with immunoSEQ multiplex PCR; TCRdb has only the in-frame clones, and not every one. The sample holds about 250,000 clones, around 90% seen once. Sequenced: peripheral blood. The receptors derive from a woman aged 55 to 70 with COVID-19, enrolled during active disease.

The V call is TRBV2, the J call TRBJ1-5; 8 bases line up with TRBD1. V shed 6 bases, J shed 3 bases, and the junction held 7 bases outside the gene matches. The germline CDR1 and CDR2 sequences are SNHLY and FYNNEI. CDR3 length: 15 residues. The DNA for the CDR3 is TGTGCCAGCAGAACAGGGGGGGCCCACAATCAGCCCCAGCATTTT. Amino acids: CASRTGGAHNQPQHF.

The chain employs TRBV4-2 and TRBJ1-4, with a weak D call TRBD1 (5 bases). This CDR3 is built from 14 residues. V shed 4 bases and J shed 10 bases, with 16 bases lying between them. Germline CDR1 and CDR2: LGHNA and YNFKEQ. The DNA of the CDR3 is TGTGCCAGCAGCCGAGGACATGGCTATGGAAAACTGTTTTTT. Protein product: CASSRGHGYGKLFF.

The rearrangement joins TRBV7-6 to TRBJ2-2, with 7 bases identical to TRBD1. Trimming removed 8 bases from V and 0 bases from J; junction bases left unmatched: 9. Germline loops: CDR1 SGHVS, CDR2 FNYEAQ. The CDR3 is 16 residues long. CDR3 region: CASGNRGFTNTGELFF. In DNA form, the CDR3 reads TGTGCCAGCGGAAACAGGGGTTTCACGAACACCGGGGAGCTGTTTTTT.

CDR3 in DNA: TGCGCCAGCAGCCAACAACGGACAGGGGTGAACACTGAAGCTTTCTTT. It encodes CASSQQRTGVNTEAFF. The chain has TRBV4-1 and TRBJ1-1, with 9 bases matching TRBD1. The J segment lost 0 bases and the V segment lost 2 bases, leaving 4 bases of the junction unmatched. Germline CDR1 reads MGHRA; CDR2 reads YSYEKL. This CDR3 is 16 amino acids long.

V and J are TRBV9 and TRBJ1-5, with 9 bases aligning to TRBD1. CDR1 is SGDLS, CDR2 YYNGEE, per germline. This CDR3 is built from 15 residues. J gave up 2 bases and V 2 bases, and 2 bases lay outside the gene matches. The CDR3 DNA sequence: TGTGCCAGCAGCGTTACAGGGGGCGGCAATCAGCCCCAGCATTTT. Translation: CASSVTGGGNQPQHF.

The chain is built from TRBV10-1 and TRBJ2-5; TRBD1 might be the D (6 bases). The CDR3 has 14 residues. Germline values: CDR1 WNHNN, CDR2 SYGVQD (reference sequence). Trimming removed 9 bases from V and 3 bases from J, with 17 bases in between. CDR3 amino acids: CARTNFRGEETQYF. Here the CDR3 DNA reads TGCGCCAGGACTAACTTCAGGGGCGAAGAGACCCAGTACTTC.

The chain joins TRBV3-1 (or the pseudogene TRBV3-2) to TRBJ1-1; D might be TRBD1 (5 bases). CDR1 and CDR2 (germline): LGHDT, YNNKEL (reference sequence). The CDR3 is 15 amino acids. V lost 3 bases and J 1 base, leaving 12 bases between the germline ends. This chain's CDR3 is CASSQDNYRNTEAFF. In DNA form, the CDR3 reads TGTGCCAGCAGCCAGGACAACTACAGGAACACTGAAGCTTTCTTT.

The chain joins TRBV19 to TRBJ2-1, with TRBD2 matching over 9 bases. Trimming cost V 7 bases and J 7 bases; bases outside gene matches: 5. The CDR3 consists of 13 residues. Germline V gene lookup returns CDR1 LNHDA and CDR2 SQIVND (reference sequence). This CDR3 is CASTPTSGNEQFF. CDR3 nucleotides: TGTGCCAGTACCCCGACTAGCGGAAATGAGCAGTTCTTC.

J is TRBJ1-2 and V is TRBV4-2, with D maybe TRBD1 (6 bases). CDR1 LGHNA and CDR2 YNFKEQ come from the germline V gene. V was shortened by 3 bases and J by 7 bases, with 15 bases between the two germline ends. The length of the CDR3 is 14 residues. CDR3 sequence (DNA): TGTGCCAGCAGCCAGGACCAACAGGGACGTGGCTACACCTTC. This sequence encodes CASSQDQQGRGYTF.

The chain links TRBV5-5 to TRBJ1-2, with 9 bases that match TRBD1. CDR1 SGHKS and CDR2 YYEKEE come from the germline V gene (reference sequence). This CDR3 has 15 residues. V shed 4 bases and J 4 bases; nucleotides not matched to a gene: 8. The CDR3 DNA is TGTGCCAGCAGCCCTCGGGACAGGGCTAGCTATGGCTACACCTTC. It specifies CASSPRDRASYGYTF.

The V and J genes are TRBV6-5 and TRBJ1-1, with 7 positions matching TRBD1. Germline CDR1 and CDR2: MNHEY and SVGAGI. This CDR3 is built from 14 residues. Losses at the gene ends were 5 bases for V and 2 bases for J; bases not matched to a gene: 5. The DNA for the CDR3 is TGTGCCAGCAGTAATTACAGGGGTAACACTGAAGCTTTCTTT. The encoded protein is CASSNYRGNTEAFF.

This clone was counted only a few times. The V call is TRBV5-1, the J call TRBJ2-5; tentative D call: TRBD1 (6 bases). The CDR3 has 13 amino acids. V was cut by 3 bases and J by 4 bases, with 10 bases left in between. CDR1 is SGHRS, CDR2 YFSETQ, per germline. CDR3 loop: CASSSGHGETQYF. The CDR3 DNA is TGCGCCAGCAGCTCGGGACACGGAGAGACCCAGTACTTC.

The chain combines TRBV6-4 with TRBJ2-1; 10 bases are a match to TRBD1. The length of the CDR3 is 14 residues. V shed 5 bases and J 6 bases; nucleotides not matched to a gene: 4. Germline lookup yields CDR1 MRHNA and CDR2 SNTAGT. The CDR3 DNA reads TGTGCCAGCAGTCAGGACAGGGGGAGCAATGAGCAGTTCTTC. This codes for CASSQDRGSNEQFF.

This clone showed up just once. The chain employs TRBV5-6 and TRBJ2-2; TRBD1 matches 7 bases. Germline V gene data show CDR1 as SGHDT and CDR2 as YYEEEE. The CDR3 runs to 15 residues. V dropped 5 bases and J dropped 0; count of bases not matched to a gene: 4. DNA of the CDR3: TGTGCCAGCAGAAGGACAGGTGCGAACACCGGGGAGCTGTTTTTT. Translation gives CASRRTGANTGELFF.

The V gene is TRBV29-1, the J gene TRBJ2-3; perhaps TRBD1 as D (6 bases). CDR1 and CDR2 (germline): SQVTM, ANQGSEA. With 1 base removed from V and 0 bases from J, the gap between germline ends came to 14 bases. This CDR3 is 16 amino acids long. CDR3 in amino acids: CSVEGGPGHSTDTQYF. For the CDR3, the DNA is TGCAGCGTTGAAGGTGGACCGGGACATAGCACAGATACGCAGTATTTT.

CDR3 DNA: TGTGCCAGCAGTAGGCTCAGAGGGTTTGGAACTGAAGCTTTCTTT. This codes for CASSRLRGFGTEAFF. V usage is TRBV6-5 and J usage is TRBJ1-1; D remains ambiguous. The CDR3 runs 15 residues. CDR1 and CDR2 (germline): MNHEY, SVGAGI. Trimming removed 5 bases from V and 5 bases from J, with 18 bases in between.

In regard to this clone: Germline and junction disagree at one end, which may indicate a read error. The V call is TRBV12-3 or TRBV12-4, the J call TRBJ1-1, with D possibly TRBD1 on 5 matching bases. The CDR3 length is 11 residues. DNA for the CDR3: TGTGCCAGCAGTTTGGAAGGGGCCCATTCGTTT. Its translation is CASSLEGAHSF.

The rearrangement links TRBV21-1 to TRBJ1-6; TRBD1 was called by the table and not checked on the DNA. TRBV21-1 constitutes a pseudogene. The CDR3 contains 15 residues. In DNA, the CDR3 is TGTGCCAGCAGCAAAGGAGAGGGGGCAAATTCACCCCTCCACTTT. This translates into CASSKGEGANSPLHF.

This clone appeared a single time. One end of the junction does not line up with germline, which may come from a read error. The chain carries TRBV12-5 and TRBJ2-3; 9 positions match TRBD2. The CDR3 length is 14 residues. Looked up from germline, CDR1 is LGHNT and CDR2 is FRNRAP. For the CDR3, the DNA is TGTGCTAGTGGCCTCGGGACTAGCATAGATACGCAGTATTTT. Its protein product is CASGLGTSIDTQYF.

The gene calls are TRBV18 and TRBJ1-1; no reliable D call. CDR1 and CDR2 from the germline V gene are KGHSH and LQKENI. Trimming cost V 0 bases and J 7 bases, with 12 bases left between them. This CDR3 comprises 14 residues. CDR3 bases: TGTGCCAGCTCACCACCAACGGGGAAAAGTGAAGCTTTCTTT. This sequence encodes CASSPPTGKSEAFF.

This sequence joins TRBV19 and TRBJ2-1, with D unresolved. The CDR3 consists of 12 residues. The V end was cut by 6 bases, the J end by 7 bases, with 10 bases between. CDR1 LNHDA and CDR2 SQIVND come from the germline V gene (reference sequence). As DNA, the CDR3 is TGTGCCAGTAGCCACTACGAGAATGAGCAGTTCTTC. Its translation: CASSHYENEQFF.

This clone was seen a handful of times. Other DNA sequences in the same sample also yield this CDR3. The CDR3 protein is CASSIDSRVKDGYTF. CDR3 sequence (DNA): TGTGCCAGTAGTATAGATTCGAGGGTTAAGGATGGCTACACCTTC. The J gene is TRBJ1-2, the V gene TRBV19, with D uncertain. Trimming took off 0 bases at V and 6 bases at J, with 14 bases between the two ends. The CDR3 sequence is 15 residues long. CDR1 and CDR2 from the germline V gene are LNHDA and SQIVND (reference sequence).

Only one count was recorded for this clone. The chain recombines TRBV6-2 or TRBV6-3 with TRBJ1-5, with 9 nucleotides matching TRBD1. Trimming took 2 bases from V and 0 from J; bases not matched to a gene: 14. The CDR3 has 20 residues. From germline, CDR1 is MNHEY and CDR2 SVGEGT. CDR3 sequence: CASSYLLRTGDVYSNQPQHF. As DNA, the CDR3 is TGTGCCAGCAGTTACCTACTCCGGACAGGGGACGTCTATAGCAATCAGCCCCAGCATTTT.